This entry lists 27 T cell receptor beta chains sequenced from one sample in a study of a mutant IDH1 vaccine in newly diagnosed glioma. The antigens for these receptors are not known. Produced via immunoSEQ multiplex PCR; TCRdb's table is partial and in-frame only. This table holds 70,000 or so clones, about 88% found once. Time point here: week 35, safety follow-up. Vaccination used 300 ug of mutant IDH1 20-mer peptide per dose, with topical imiquimod. The sample in question was PBMCs, obtained from a glioma patient whose treatment included an IDH1 peptide vaccine. The source is a man aged 30-40 years with glioma.

The J gene is TRBJ2-3, the V gene TRBV30, with 10 nucleotides matching TRBD2. The CDR3 is 13 residues long. V lost 5 bases to trimming and J lost 6 bases; unmatched junction nucleotides: 5. Germline CDR1 is GTSNPN and CDR2 is SVGIG (reference sequence). DNA for the CDR3: TGTGCCTGGTCTAGCGGGGGCCCGGATACGCAGTATTTT. Translation gives CAWSSGGPDTQYF.

CDR3 DNA: TGTGCCAGCAGCCAAGTAGCGGGATACTCCTACGAGCAGTACTTC. Translated, it gives CASSQVAGYSYEQYF. The chain has TRBV14 and TRBJ2-7; 8 bases match TRBD2. CDR1 and CDR2 (germline): SGHDN, FVKESK. The CDR3 has 15 amino acids. V was clipped by 1 base and J by 0 bases; unmatched bases: 2.

This clone was seen a few times. The chain links TRBV29-1 to TRBJ2-7; 9 nucleotides line up with TRBD1. The germline gives CDR1 SQVTM, CDR2 ANQGSEA. Unmatched junction bases numbered 8, after V lost 1 base and J lost 4 bases. This CDR3 is 15 amino acids long. The CDR3 region is CSVEGLEQGAYEQYF. The CDR3 DNA reads as TGCAGCGTTGAAGGGTTAGAACAGGGGGCGTACGAGCAGTACTTC.

The chain couples TRBV28 to TRBJ1-1, with D tentatively TRBD1 (5 bases). Between the trimmed V and J ends, which lost 2 bases and 3 bases, there was a span of 16 bases. CDR1 is MDHEN, CDR2 SYDVKM, per germline. The CDR3 runs 16 residues. CDR3 coding DNA: TGTGCCAGCAGTTTAATATTGGGTTCGGGGGACACTGAAGCTTTCTTT. Translated, it gives CASSLILGSGDTEAFF.

The V gene is TRBV6-5, the J gene TRBJ1-4, with a tentative D call TRBD1 (5 bases). Germline values: CDR1 MNHEY, CDR2 SVGAGI. This CDR3 contains 14 residues. Between the trimmed V and J ends, which lost 6 bases and 5 bases, there was a span of 13 bases. The CDR3 nucleotides read TGTGCCAGCAGCCTTAGTCGGGGGAATGAAAAACTGTTTTTT. This sequence encodes CASSLSRGNEKLFF.

CDR3 loop: CASSPEGGRRTEAFF. The CDR3 DNA sequence: TGTGCCAGCAGCCCCGAAGGGGGGCGCCGGACTGAAGCTTTCTTT. The chain uses TRBV7-9 and TRBJ1-1, with D possibly matching TRBD1 (6 bases). The V gene's germline CDR1 is SEHNR and CDR2 FQNEAQ (reference sequence). The germline V and J ends were trimmed by 5 bases and 5 bases, with 18 bases remaining between them. This CDR3 is 15 amino acids long.

The CDR3 region is CASSQGLGTRYYEQYF. The CDR3, as DNA: TGCGCCAGCAGCCAAGGGCTTGGGACGAGGTATTACGAGCAGTACTTC. This chain connects TRBV4-3 to TRBJ2-7; D may be TRBD1 or TRBD2 (5 bases each). The ends were cut back, 1 base at V and 4 bases at J, with 17 bases in the middle. This CDR3 spans 16 amino acids. From germline, CDR1 is LGHNA and CDR2 YSLEER.

J is TRBJ1-6 and V is TRBV15; D not certain. Germline loops: CDR1 LNHNV, CDR2 YYDKDF (reference sequence). CDR3 length: 18 amino acids. With 3 bases removed from V and 0 bases from J, the gap between germline ends came to 15 bases. CDR3 in amino acids: CATSSQDGRSSYNSPLHF. CDR3 in DNA: TGTGCCACCAGCAGCCAGGACGGCCGAAGCTCCTATAATTCACCCCTCCACTTT. Filled out from reference TRBV15 and TRBJ1-6, the complete variable domain reads DAMVIQNPRYQVTQFGKPVTLSCSQTLNHNVMYWYQQKSSQAPKLLFHYYDKDFNNEADTPDNFQSRRPNTSFCFLDIRSPGLGDTAMYLCATSSQDGRSSYNSPLHFGNGTRLTVT.

V gene TRBV19 combines with J gene TRBJ2-2, with D possibly matching TRBD1 (6 bases). The CDR3 is made up of 14 amino acids. Germline CDR1 LNHDA, CDR2 SQIVND (reference sequence). The V and J ends lost 2 bases and 7 bases respectively, with 11 bases between them. The CDR3 sequence is CASSIRTGYGELFF. The CDR3 DNA reads TGTGCCAGTAGTATACGTACAGGGTACGGGGAGCTGTTTTTT.

This chain connects TRBV5-1 to TRBJ2-5, with 7 nucleotides matching TRBD1. The CDR3 is 15 residues long. Germline lookup yields CDR1 SGHRS and CDR2 YFSETQ. V dropped 4 bases and J dropped 2; count of bases not matched to a gene: 8. The CDR3 loop reads CASSLAGTEQETQYF. The CDR3 nucleotides are TGCGCCAGCAGCCTGGCCGGGACAGAACAAGAGACCCAGTACTTC.

This chain connects TRBV7-9 to TRBJ2-3, with D perhaps matching TRBD1 (6 bases). This CDR3 has 14 residues. Germline assignment: CDR1 SEHNR and CDR2 FQNEAQ (reference sequence). V was clipped by 4 bases and J by 4 bases, with 12 bases between them. The chain's CDR3 is CASSSRTVPDTQYF. The CDR3 DNA sequence: TGTGCCAGCAGCTCGAGGACAGTCCCAGATACGCAGTATTTT.

This chain joins TRBV2 and TRBJ2-7; 8 bases line up with TRBD1. J lost 2 bases, V lost 4 bases, and 4 bases had no gene match. Germline-derived CDR1 and CDR2 are SNHLY and FYNNEI. The CDR3 has 14 residues. The CDR3 loop is CASSGRDRPYEQYF. CDR3 coding DNA: TGTGCCAGCAGTGGCCGGGACAGGCCCTACGAGCAGTACTTC.

This clone has a handful of counts. This sequence joins TRBV25-1 and TRBJ1-1, with 7 bases that match TRBD1. With V trimmed by 4 bases and J by 0 bases, 8 bases remained unmatched. There are 16 residues in the CDR3. CDR1 and CDR2 from the germline V gene are MGHDK and SYGVNS. The CDR3 spells CASSGQGALMNTEAFF. The CDR3 DNA reads as TGTGCCAGCAGTGGACAGGGTGCGCTTATGAACACTGAAGCTTTCTTT.

Here the CDR3 DNA reads TGTGCCAGCAGCTTAGAGAGACACAACACCGGGGAGCTGTTTTTT. It translates to CASSLERHNTGELFF. This chain links TRBV7-8 with TRBJ2-2; D unclear. The CDR3 extends over 15 amino acids. The germline V and J ends were trimmed by 1 base and 2 bases, with 8 bases remaining between them. Germline V gene data show CDR1 as SGHVS and CDR2 as FQNEAQ.

The rearrangement joins TRBV4-3 to TRBJ2-4; D not resolved. The CDR3 contains 14 residues. V was clipped by 4 bases and J by 0 bases, with 7 bases between them. The germline CDR1 and CDR2 sequences are LGHNA and YSLEER. As DNA, the CDR3 is TGCGCCAGCAGCCCCCACCTAGCCAAAAACATTCAGTACTTC. It codes for CASSPHLAKNIQYF.

The chain is built from TRBV28 and TRBJ2-7; D possibly corresponds to TRBD2 (5 bases). The V end lost 7 bases, the J end lost 3 bases, and 10 bases lay between the germline ends. Germline CDR1 and CDR2: MDHEN and SYDVKM. CDR3 length: 12 amino acids. Here the CDR3 reads CASTPDFYEQYF. The CDR3 DNA follows: TGTGCCAGCACCCCGGACTTCTACGAGCAGTACTTC.

The chain employs TRBV2 and TRBJ2-1, with 14 nucleotides matching TRBD2. With 7 bases clipped from V and 12 bases from J, the junction kept 14 bases outside the gene matches. The CDR3 spans 16 residues. Germline V gene sequence: CDR1 SNHLY, CDR2 FYNNEI. The CDR3 protein is CASITGLAGAPAPQFF. The CDR3 DNA is TGTGCCAGCATTACGGGACTAGCGGGGGCCCCGGCCCCGCAGTTCTTC.

The gene calls are TRBV30 and TRBJ2-5; no clear D gene. The germline V and J ends were trimmed by 1 base and 6 bases, with 9 bases remaining between them. CDR3 length: 12 residues. Germline CDR1 GTSNPN, CDR2 SVGIG (reference sequence). The CDR3: CAWSGAAKTQYF. The DNA for the CDR3 is TGTGCCTGGAGTGGGGCAGCTAAGACCCAGTACTTC.

This clone was counted a single time. The rearrangement joins TRBV28 to TRBJ1-5; D may be TRBD1 (6 bases). Trimming took 5 bases from V and 5 from J, leaving 16 bases between them. This CDR3 is built from 15 residues. CDR1 is MDHEN, CDR2 SYDVKM, per germline. The CDR3 sequence is CASSALKGVDQPQHF. The CDR3 region has the DNA TGTGCCAGCAGTGCACTAAAGGGGGTGGATCAGCCCCAGCATTTT. The full variable domain, with the rest looked up from reference TRBV28 and TRBJ1-5, is DVKVTQSSRYLVKRTGEKVFLECVQDMDHENMFWYRQDPGLGLRLIYFSYDVKMKEKGDIPEGYSVSREKKERFSLILESASTNQTSMYLCASSALKGVDQPQHFGDGTRLSIL.

The genes are TRBV27 and TRBJ1-5; D is unclear. From germline, CDR1 is MNHEY and CDR2 SMNVEV (reference sequence). The ends were cut back, 8 bases at V and 0 bases at J, with 8 bases in the middle. The CDR3 contains 13 residues. The CDR3 DNA reads TGTGCCAGCGGACCCGATAGCAATCAGCCCCAGCATTTT. As protein: CASGPDSNQPQHF.

The chain links TRBV6-1 to TRBJ2-7; 9 bases align to TRBD1. This CDR3 is built from 14 residues. CDR1 is MNHNS and CDR2 is SASEGT in the germline V gene. The V segment lost 6 bases and the J segment 7 bases; nucleotides outside the gene matches: 10. CDR3 nucleotide sequence: TGTGCCAGCAGCACCTCGGGGACAGGGCGAGAGCAGTACTTC. Translation: CASSTSGTGREQYF.

CDR3 nucleotide sequence: TGTGCCAGCAGCTTGGGGACAGGGAGCGGAATCGGCACCATATATTTT. As protein: CASSLGTGSGIGTIYF. J is TRBJ1-3 and V is TRBV7-8; 9 bases line up with TRBD1. The CDR3 covers 16 residues. V dropped 3 bases and J dropped 9; count of bases not matched to a gene: 12. CDR1 is SGHVS and CDR2 is FQNEAQ in the germline V gene.

This sequence joins TRBV5-4 and TRBJ2-7, with D possibly TRBD1 on 5 matching bases. The CDR3 length is 11 residues. Trimming took 2 bases from V and 6 from J, leaving 6 bases between them. Germline-derived CDR1 and CDR2 are SGHNT and YYREEE (reference sequence). CDR3 protein: CASSLRGEQYF. As DNA, the CDR3 is TGTGCCAGCAGCTTAAGGGGCGAGCAGTACTTC.

This clone came up a few times. V gene TRBV13 combines with J gene TRBJ1-2, with a possible D match to TRBD1 (6 bases). Between the trimmed V and J ends, which lost 6 bases and 0 bases, there was a span of 17 bases. CDR3 length equals 16 residues. Germline values: CDR1 PRHDT, CDR2 FYEKMQ (reference sequence). This CDR3 is CASSLQGSSPNYGYTF. The CDR3 nucleotides read TGTGCCAGCAGTCTCCAGGGGAGCAGCCCTAACTATGGCTACACCTTC.

The CDR3 nucleotides are TGTGCCAGCAGCTTAGATCCTCGTACGGGGTCACCCCTCCACTTT. Amino acids: CASSLDPRTGSPLHF. The chain couples TRBV11-2 to TRBJ1-6; D unclear. The germline V and J ends were trimmed by 0 bases and 10 bases, with 13 bases remaining between them. Germline V lookup: CDR1 SGHAT, CDR2 FQNNGV. CDR3 length equals 15 residues.

The chain carries TRBV2 and TRBJ2-2, with D uncertain. The CDR3 has 13 residues. V lost 7 bases and J 3 bases, leaving 9 bases between the germline ends. Germline loops: CDR1 SNHLY, CDR2 FYNNEI. In nucleotides, the CDR3 is TGTGCCAGCAAAATTTGGGACACCGGGGAGCTGTTTTTT. Translation: CASKIWDTGELFF.

The chain joins TRBV7-3 to TRBJ2-7, with no clear D. V lost 3 bases, J lost 6 bases, and 12 bases lay in between. CDR1 SGHTA and CDR2 FQGTGA come from the germline V gene. The CDR3 length is 13 residues. CDR3 protein: CASSFTRLGEQYF. In DNA, the CDR3 is TGTGCCAGCAGCTTCACCCGTCTGGGCGAGCAGTACTTC.